This T cell receptor beta chain originates from a study of a mutant IDH1 vaccine in newly diagnosed glioma. Turning to the study itself: Across weeks 1, 3, 5, 7, 11, 15, 19 and 23, patients received a vaccination each time, eight in all.

TCRdb keeps only in-frame clones here, not all; method: immunoSEQ multiplex PCR. This repertoire shows over 60,000 clones, about 89% found once; its top ten account for approximately 2%. Time point defined: week 11, during vaccination. Each dose of the vaccine consisted of 300 ug of mutant IDH1 20-mer peptide, with topical imiquimod. Germline values: CDR1 SGHDT, CDR2 YYEEEE. This CDR3 is 14 amino acids long. Trimming cost V 4 bases and J 7 bases, with 14 bases left between them. On this clone: Antigen specificity is unknown.

The TCR was taken from a man between 40 and 49 years old with glioma. The specimen comprised PBMCs, sampled from a glioma patient whose treatment included an IDH1 peptide vaccine. V and J are TRBV5-6 and TRBJ1-4; TRBD1 is a possible D gene (5 bases). The CDR3 DNA is TGTGCCAGCAGCCCCTCGGGGGGGTTTGAAAAACTGTTTTTT. This codes for CASSPSGGFEKLFF.